These T cell receptor beta chains were read from a single sample in a study of T cells in localized non-small cell lung cancer. This table comes from immunoSEQ multiplex PCR, and its TCRdb copy is limited to in-frame clones, with some not included. The sample contains tens of thousands of clones, approximately 80% of which appear only once. The sample in question was peripheral blood, obtained before any cancer treatment. These receptors all come from a female donor older than 55 with stage I lung adenocarcinoma. CDR3s include the opening cysteine and the closing phenylalanine or tryptophan. The D gene is left open where the match is weak. Only part of the rows carry a size: once, few, many, or a class if the clone is expanded.

D gene | J gene | clone size | V gene | CDR3 protein | CDR3 DNA
TRBD1 | TRBJ1-1 | . | TRBV10-3 | CAIRQGQGKTEAFF | TGTGCCATCAGACAAGGACAGGGTAAAACTGAAGCTTTCTTT
. | TRBJ1-2 | few | TRBV27 | CASGVRGRGSYGYTF | TGCGCCAGCGGGGTCAGGGGAAGGGGTAGCTATGGCTACACCTTC
. | TRBJ2-7 | . | TRBV27 | CASSLQGTSSYEQYF | TGTGCCAGCAGTTTACAGGGGACATCCTCCTACGAGCAGTACTTC
TRBD2 | TRBJ2-3 | once | TRBV27 | CASSLWSPTSGVGTDTQYF | TGTGCCAGCAGTTTATGGTCCCCTACTAGCGGGGTAGGAACAGATACGCAGTATTTT
TRBD2 | TRBJ2-1 | . | TRBV6-6 | CASRGREGSYNEQFF | TGTGCCAGCAGAGGGAGGGAGGGCTCCTACAATGAGCAGTTCTTC
. | TRBJ2-7 | . | TRBV19 | CASSVGGRTYEQYF | TGTGCCAGTAGCGTCGGTGGCAGAACCTACGAGCAGTACTTC
. | TRBJ2-5 | . | TRBV7-9 | CASSQQVGSETQYF | TGTGCCAGCAGCCAACAGGTCGGCAGCGAGACCCAGTACTTC
TRBD1 | TRBJ1-1 | . | TRBV7-2 | CASSLHRGGTEAFF | TGTGCCAGCAGCTTACACAGGGGAGGCACTGAAGCTTTCTTT
TRBD1 | TRBJ1-2 | . | TRBV7-9 | CASSFPGQGLGYTF | TGTGCCAGCAGCTTCCCGGGACAGGGCCTTGGCTACACCTTC
TRBD1 | TRBJ2-5 | once | TRBV5-6 | CASSPKGTGGLETQYF | TGTGCCAGCAGCCCTAAGGGGACAGGGGGCCTAGAGACCCAGTACTTC
TRBD1 | TRBJ1-2 | . | TRBV9 | CASSGAGTEKRGYGYTF | TGTGCCAGCAGCGGGGCCGGGACAGAAAAACGGGGCTATGGCTACACCTTC
. | TRBJ2-5 | . | TRBV29-1 | CSVLPGLQETQYF | TGCAGCGTTCTCCCCGGGCTGCAAGAGACCCAGTACTTC
. | TRBJ1-1 | few | TRBV4-2 | CASSQEIRISGEAFF | TGTGCCAGCAGCCAAGAGATCAGAATAAGTGGTGAAGCTTTCTTT
TRBD1 | TRBJ2-2 | . | TRBV27 | CASSLSGQGVFRYTGELFF | TGTGCCAGCAGTTTATCGGGACAGGGTGTTTTTAGGTACACCGGGGAGCTGTTTTTT
TRBD2 | TRBJ2-3 | . | TRBV5-1 | CASSRSLAGDGDTQYF | TGCGCCAGCAGTCGATCACTAGCGGGGGACGGGGATACGCAGTATTTT
. | TRBJ1-2 | . | TRBV6-5 | CASRRSSNYGYTF | TGTGCCAGCCGCCGCAGTAGTAACTATGGCTACACCTTC